Below, one T cell receptor (beta chain) is given with its context. The sequenced cases were selected for having the highest brain T cell transcript signatures. Pre-surgery treatment included at least one anti-epileptic drug. Assay used: immunoSEQ multiplex PCR; TCRdb lists only in-frame clones, some missing. Here the sample spans 7,500 to 9,000 clones, 69% being singletons. This entry comes from a study of brain T cells in children with intractable seizures. Germline CDR1 is MNHEY and CDR2 is SMNVEV (reference sequence). The V segment lost 4 bases and the J segment 5 bases; nucleotides outside the gene matches: 4. CDR3 length equals 13 residues.

The chain links TRBV27 to TRBJ1-2, with 7 positions matching TRBD1. This TCR was recovered from a girl aged 2 to 10 with tuberous sclerosis and intractable seizures. Material: resected brain tissue, obtained at surgery. The CDR3 spells CASSSTGEYGYTF. In nucleotides, the CDR3 is TGTGCCAGCAGTTCTACAGGGGAATATGGCTACACCTTC.